This is a list of T cell receptor beta chains from one sample in a study of technical replicates of blood from several donors. Profiled with immunoSEQ multiplex PCR; TCRdb holds only in-frame clones, not every one. This table holds approximately 15,000 clones, roughly 91% found once. Sequences were obtained from PBMCs. These receptors were collected from a human donor in good health. Both conserved end residues are part of each CDR3. Fields, in order: D gene, clone size, V gene, J gene, CDR3 DNA, CDR3 protein. D genes are given only for firm matches. The listing skips clone size in some rows; elsewhere it reads once, few, many or a size class.

>.|.|TRBV20-1|TRBJ2-7
TGCAGTGCTAGACCTAACAGGGAACAGTACTTC
CSARPNREQYF
>TRBD1|once|TRBV19|TRBJ2-1
TGTGCCAGTACCCCGAGACAGGGGGCGCTTACCAATGAGCAGTTCTTC
CASTPRQGALTNEQFF
>.|.|TRBV5-1|TRBJ1-2
TGCGCCAGCAGCCCCTATTCAAACTATGGCTACACCTTC
CASSPYSNYGYTF
>.|once|TRBV10-3|TRBJ2-1
TGTGCCTACCAGGGTGGGGGAGGCAATGAGCAGTTCTTC
CAYQGGGGNEQFF
>.|.|TRBV7-6|TRBJ2-2
TGTGCCAGCAGCTTAAGTCAGGGGGGCACCGGGGAGCTGTTTTTT
CASSLSQGGTGELFF
>.|.|TRBV25-1|TRBJ2-5
TGTGCCAGCAGTGATGGAACTAGTATAGGAGAGACCCAGTACTTC
CASSDGTSIGETQYF
>TRBD2|few|TRBV11-2|TRBJ2-4
TGTGCCAGCAGCTTAGATGTTGCTAGCGGGAGCCAGTACTTC
CASSLDVASGSQYF
>.|.|TRBV4-1|TRBJ2-2
TGCGCCAGCAGCCAAGACCAGAACACCGGGGAGCTGTTTTTT
CASSQDQNTGELFF
>.|.|TRBV15|TRBJ2-7
TGTGCCACCAGCAGAGACAGCTCCTACGAGCAGTACTTC
CATSRDSSYEQYF
>.|.|TRBV6-6|TRBJ1-1
TGTGCCAGCAGTTACGGACAGAACACTGAAGCTTTCTTT
CASSYGQNTEAFF
>.|.|TRBV6-1|TRBJ2-3
TGTGCCAGCATCGCGGGTGTAGTGGGCAATACGCAGTATTTT
CASIAGVVGNTQYF
>.|.|TRBV7-9|TRBJ2-7
TGTGCCAGCAGCTTAGATAGGGGCTCCTACGAGCAGTACTTC
CASSLDRGSYEQYF
>TRBD2|.|TRBV29-1|TRBJ2-3
TGCAGCGTAACTAGCGATAACACAGATACGCAGTATTTT
CSVTSDNTDTQYF
>TRBD1|.|TRBV7-2|TRBJ2-7
TGTGCCAGCAGGCCGCCTGGGACAGGGATGAGGGAGCAGTACTTC
CASRPPGTGMREQYF
>.|.|TRBV7-9|TRBJ2-1
TGTGCCAGCACCCCGGGTCCAATCGAAGGAGAGTTCTTC
CASTPGPIEGEFF
>.|.|TRBV6-5|TRBJ2-7
TGTGCCACGACAGCCCATATCGCCTACGAGCAGTACTTC
CATTAHIAYEQYF
>TRBD1|.|TRBV7-9|TRBJ1-5
TGTGCCAGCAGCTTAGGAGGACAGGGATGGGGCAATCAGCCCCAGCATTTT
CASSLGGQGWGNQPQHF
>TRBD2|.|TRBV15|TRBJ2-7
TGTGCCACCAGCAGAGCATTCGGGAGCGGGAGTGTTTACGAGCAGTACTTC
CATSRAFGSGSVYEQYF